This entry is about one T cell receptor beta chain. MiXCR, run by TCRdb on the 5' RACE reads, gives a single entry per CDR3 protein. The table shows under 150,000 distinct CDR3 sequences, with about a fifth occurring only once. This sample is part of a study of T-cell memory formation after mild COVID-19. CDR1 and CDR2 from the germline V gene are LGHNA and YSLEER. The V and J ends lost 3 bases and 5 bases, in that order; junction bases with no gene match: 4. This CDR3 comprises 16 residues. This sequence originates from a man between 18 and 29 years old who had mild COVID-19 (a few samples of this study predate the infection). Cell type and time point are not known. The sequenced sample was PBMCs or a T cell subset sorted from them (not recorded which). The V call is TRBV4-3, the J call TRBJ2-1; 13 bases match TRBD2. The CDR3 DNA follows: TGCGCCAGCAGCCACGCGGGACTAGCGGGGAACAATGAGCAGTTCTTC. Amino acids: CASSHAGLAGNNEQFF.